These T cell receptor beta chains were read from a single sample in a study of shared clonotypes between healthy human individuals. The method was immunoSEQ multiplex PCR; TCRdb's version includes in-frame clones alone and lacks a portion of them. Of 2 million to 2.5 million clones detected, 85% to 95% appear once; the ten largest clones hold 0.39%. The sequenced material came from naive CD4+ T cells from PBMCs. The source is a man aged 18 to 29 in good health. Some clones in this sample may be carry-over from other donors' samples. CDR3s include the opening cysteine and the closing phenylalanine or tryptophan. A D gene is named only where the DNA matches it firmly. Expanded clones get a size class; other rows say once, few or many, or leave the size out.

V,D,J,size,DNA,CDR3
TRBV28,NA,TRBJ2-3,NA,TGTGCCAGCGTGGGCCCCGGGGATACGCAGTATTTT,CASVGPGDTQYF
TRBV6-5,TRBD2,TRBJ2-7,NA,TGTGCCAGCACTCCTAAACCTAGCGGAACCTACGAGCAGTACTTC,CASTPKPSGTYEQYF
TRBV5-4,TRBD2,TRBJ2-7,NA,TGTGCCAGCAGCTATGGGGGGGAGAGCGAGCAGTACTTC,CASSYGGESEQYF
TRBV28,NA,TRBJ1-2,NA,TGTGCCAGCAGCCGGCGGCCCTACTATGGCTACACCTTC,CASSRRPYYGYTF
TRBV7-2,TRBD2,TRBJ2-5,NA,TGTGCCAGCAGCTCGGGGGGCCTAGCGGGAGGGAAACAAGAGACCCAGTACTTC,CASSSGGLAGGKQETQYF
TRBV21-1,NA,TRBJ2-5,NA,TGTGCCAGCAGCAAGGGACAGGGTCTTCGAATAGGTGAGGCCCAGTACTTC,CASSKGQGLRIGEAQYF
TRBV30,NA,TRBJ2-7,NA,TGTGCCTGGAGCAAGGGACCCACAGCATACGAGCAGTACTTC,CAWSKGPTAYEQYF
TRBV11-1,TRBD1,TRBJ1-2,NA,TGTGCCAGCAGCTCAGGGGGCGGCTACACCTTC,CASSSGGGYTF
TRBV7-6,NA,TRBJ1-5,NA,TGTGCCAGCAGCTTAGCATCAGGGCGGGAGGAGCCCCAGCATTTT,CASSLASGREEPQHF
TRBV18,NA,TRBJ2-6,NA,TGTGCCAGCTCACCAAGATCCATCGGGGGGGCCAACGTCCTGACTTTC,CASSPRSIGGANVLTF
TRBV6-5,NA,TRBJ1-2,NA,TGTGCCAGCGGGCCCCAATGGGGGGGCTACACCTTC,CASGPQWGGYTF
TRBV5-4,NA,TRBJ2-5,NA,TGTGCCAGCAGCCCCGGGACACTCCAAGAGACCCAGTACTTC,CASSPGTLQETQYF
TRBV4-1,NA,TRBJ2-5,NA,TGCGCCAGCAGCCAAGGGGTGGGGCGCCAAGAGACCCAGTACTTC,CASSQGVGRQETQYF
TRBV6-6,NA,TRBJ1-4,once,TGTGCCAGCAGTTACATAGGCCTCACCGGTAATGAAAAACTGTTTTTT,CASSYIGLTGNEKLFF
TRBV2,NA,TRBJ1-2,NA,TGTGCCAGCAGGGCAGGGGTGGACTATGGCTACACCTTC,CASRAGVDYGYTF
TRBV2,NA,TRBJ1-3,once,TGTGCCAGCAGTGAAACCCGCTCTGGAAACACCATATATTTT,CASSETRSGNTIYF
TRBV30,NA,TRBJ1-4,NA,TGTGCCTGGAGTGTAGTGGGAGGACGAAAACTGTTTTTT,CAWSVVGGRKLFF
TRBV6-6,NA,TRBJ1-4,once,TGTGCCAGCAGTTGGTTTCGTGTGGGCGATGAAAAACTGTTTTTT,CASSWFRVGDEKLFF
TRBV27,TRBD1,TRBJ2-7,NA,TGTGCCAGCAGTTTGGACAGGGGACCGTACTACGAGCAGTACTTC,CASSLDRGPYYEQYF
TRBV6-5,TRBD1,TRBJ1-2,NA,TGTGCCAGCAGTCTTTCGGGACAGGGAGGCGGCTACACCTTC,CASSLSGQGGGYTF
TRBV5-1,NA,TRBJ2-6,NA,TGCGCCAGCAGCTACACAAATGGGGCCAACGTCCTGACTTTC,CASSYTNGANVLTF
TRBV18,NA,TRBJ2-2,NA,TGTGCCAGCTCAGGAGGGGCGGACACCGGGGAGCTGTTTTTT,CASSGGADTGELFF
TRBV27,TRBD2,TRBJ2-5,NA,TGTGCCAGCAGTTTATCGGGGGGAGCGGGGCAAGAGACCCAGTACTTC,CASSLSGGAGQETQYF
TRBV27,NA,TRBJ2-3,NA,TGTGCCAGCAGTTTGAAGGTAGATACGCAGTATTTT,CASSLKVDTQYF
TRBV25-1,NA,TRBJ2-7,NA,TGTGCCAGCAGTCCGGGATACGAGCAGTACTTC,CASSPGYEQYF
TRBV2,NA,TRBJ1-1,NA,TGTGCCACCACAGGCGCAGGGCGGAACACTGAAGCTTTCTTT,CATTGAGRNTEAFF
TRBV28,TRBD2,TRBJ2-1,NA,TGTGCCAGCAAGAGTAGCGGGAGCCTTAATGAGCAGTTCTTC,CASKSSGSLNEQFF
TRBV25-1,NA,TRBJ1-5,few,TGTGCCAGCAGTCCTCTTGGTGGCAGCAATCAGCCCCAGCATTTT,CASSPLGGSNQPQHF
TRBV5-5,NA,TRBJ2-7,NA,TGTGCCAGCAGCCCAACCCAGGCGGTACGAGGGCAGTACTTC,CASSPTQAVRGQYF
TRBV6-6,NA,TRBJ1-5,NA,TGTGCCAGCAGTTACGGGGGAGGGGGCAATCAGCCCCAGCATTTT,CASSYGGGGNQPQHF
TRBV2,NA,TRBJ1-2,NA,TGTGCCAGCAGTGAAATTAGGCTCTCCCCCCGATATGGCTACACCTTC,CASSEIRLSPRYGYTF
TRBV28,NA,TRBJ1-1,few,TGTGCCAGCAGCTCCCCCCTAGGGGGAAACACTGAAGCTTTCTTT,CASSSPLGGNTEAFF
TRBV23-1,TRBD1,TRBJ2-1,NA,TGCGCCAGCAGTCAGCCTCCGGGACAGGGGTTTTCCTACAATGAGCAGTTCTTC,CASSQPPGQGFSYNEQFF
TRBV30,NA,TRBJ2-7,NA,TGTGCCTGGATTCCAGGGGCGTCCTACGAGCAGTACTTC,CAWIPGASYEQYF
TRBV29-1,TRBD2,TRBJ2-1,NA,TGCAGCATTGATAGCGGGAGACGAAATGAGCAGTTCTTC,CSIDSGRRNEQFF
TRBV28,NA,TRBJ2-1,NA,TGTGCCACTACCGGAAATCCCTCCTACAATGAGCAGTTCTTC,CATTGNPSYNEQFF
TRBV9,NA,TRBJ2-3,NA,TGTGCCAGCAGCGTAGTTGGGATTGGTACAGATACGCAGTATTTT,CASSVVGIGTDTQYF
TRBV28,NA,TRBJ2-3,NA,TGTGCCAGCAGTCCCCATAGAATAGGGACAGATACGCAGTATTTT,CASSPHRIGTDTQYF
TRBV7-2,TRBD2,TRBJ2-5,NA,TGTGCCAGCAGCTGGGGCGGGGGGGAGACCCAGTACTTC,CASSWGGGETQYF
TRBV5-1,NA,TRBJ1-2,NA,TGCGCCAGCAGCTCAGCCCTATCGGGACGCGGCTACACCTTC,CASSSALSGRGYTF